The 27 T cell receptor beta chains reported below all come from one sample, sequenced in a study of T cell responses to AZD1222 COVID-19 vaccine. Only in-frame clones appear in the TCRdb table, and some are missing; sequencing was by immunoSEQ multiplex PCR. Among 95,000 to 100,000 clones, roughly 86% were seen once, and the ten largest hold roughly 10%. Sequences were derived from peripheral blood, sampled 28 days after the second AZD1222 dose. The receptors originated from an adult who received the AZD1222 COVID-19 vaccine.

CDR3 in DNA: TGTGCCAGCAGCCAAGACCTCCAGGGGGCGGGAGATTCACCCCTCCACTTT. This encodes CASSQDLQGAGDSPLHF. The rearrangement links TRBV5-4 to TRBJ1-6; 8 bases agree with TRBD1. The germline gives CDR1 SGHNT, CDR2 YYREEE (reference sequence). The length of the CDR3 is 17 residues. V lost 4 bases and J lost 8; bases outside the gene matches: 14.

J is TRBJ2-7 and V is TRBV29-1; TRBD1 agrees at 10 bases. The germline V gene has CDR1 SQVTM and CDR2 ANQGSEA. V dropped 0 bases and J dropped 4; count of bases not matched to a gene: 12. CDR3 length: 17 residues. The CDR3 nucleotides are TGCAGCGTTGAAGAGGTGCGAGAGGACAGGGGGTGGTACGAGCAGTACTTC. It specifies CSVEEVREDRGWYEQYF.

In its sample, this clone was seen a few times. V gene TRBV11-3 combines with J gene TRBJ1-1, with 8 bases fitting TRBD1. The CDR3 length is 16 residues. Germline V gene data show CDR1 as SGHNT and CDR2 as YENEEA. Trimming took 4 bases from V and 5 from J; bases not matched to a gene: 12. CDR3 DNA sequence: TGTGCCAGCAGCTCTACATGGGACAGGACTTTAACTGAAGCTTTCTTT. Translated: CASSSTWDRTLTEAFF.

The chain carries TRBV10-2 and TRBJ2-3; 10 bases match TRBD1. CDR1 and CDR2 from the germline V gene are WSHSY and SAAADI. V lost 4 bases to trimming and J lost 7 bases; unmatched junction nucleotides: 5. The CDR3 runs to 14 residues. CDR3 nucleotides: TGCGCCAGCAGTGCGACAGGGGGCAAGAATACGCAGTATTTT. It encodes CASSATGGKNTQYF.

The V call is TRBV25-1, the J call TRBJ2-3; 9 bases match TRBD1. The CDR3 has 16 residues. CDR1 and CDR2 (germline): MGHDK, SYGVNS. V lost 10 bases, J lost 2 bases, and 13 bases stayed unmatched. The CDR3 is CAIGQGILGTTDTQYF. CDR3 sequence (DNA): TGTGCCATAGGACAGGGGATCCTTGGGACCACAGATACGCAGTATTTT.

This chain connects TRBV2 to TRBJ1-2; tentatively, D is TRBD1 (6 bases). The germline V and J ends were trimmed by 7 bases and 8 bases, with 17 bases remaining between them. Per germline, CDR1 SNHLY and CDR2 FYNNEI. This CDR3 comprises 13 residues. CDR3 nucleotides: TGTGCCAGCACCTATACAGGGCTCTCGGGCTACACCTTC. It codes for CASTYTGLSGYTF.

The J gene is TRBJ2-1, the V gene TRBV7-6; D could derive from TRBD1 or TRBD2 (6 bases each). The V end was cut by 4 bases, the J end by 4 bases, with 11 bases between. The CDR3 covers 14 residues. Germline V gene data show CDR1 as SGHVS and CDR2 as FNYEAQ. CDR3 sequence: CASSWGAPYNEQFF. CDR3 coding DNA: TGTGCCAGCAGCTGGGGGGCCCCGTACAATGAGCAGTTCTTC. The variable domain in full, with the rest retrieved from reference TRBV7-6 and TRBJ2-1, is GAGVSQSPRYKVTKRGQDVALRCDPISGHVSLYWYRQALGQGPEFLTYFNYEAQQDKSGLPNDRFSAERPEGSISTLTIQRTEQRDSAMYRCASSWGAPYNEQFFGPGTRLTVL.

The chain couples TRBV12-5 to TRBJ2-1, with 10 bases lining up with TRBD2. The CDR3 contains 16 residues. Losses at the gene ends were 4 bases for V and 8 bases for J; bases not matched to a gene: 11. Germline V lookup: CDR1 LGHNT, CDR2 FRNRAP. The CDR3 reads CASGWSLAGDRDEQFF. CDR3 nucleotides: TGTGCTAGTGGTTGGTCCCTAGCGGGAGATAGAGATGAGCAGTTCTTC. Filled out from reference TRBV12-5 and TRBJ2-1, the complete variable domain reads DARVTQTPRHKVTEMGQEVTMRCQPILGHNTVFWYRQTMMQGLELLAYFRNRAPLDDSGMPKDRFSAEMPDATLATLKIQPSEPRDSAVYFCASGWSLAGDRDEQFFGPGTRLTVL.

This rearrangement joins TRBV10-1 to TRBJ2-7, with D tentatively TRBD2 (5 bases). V gave up 10 bases and J gave up 0 bases, with 10 bases separating them. This CDR3 is built from 12 residues. Germline V gene sequence: CDR1 WNHNN, CDR2 SYGVQD (reference sequence). The CDR3: CATGRGSYEQYF. In DNA form, the CDR3 reads TGCGCCACCGGCCGGGGCTCCTACGAGCAGTACTTC.

The chain carries TRBV27 and TRBJ1-4; the match to TRBD1 covers 9 bases. V was pared by 8 bases and J by 8 bases, with 6 bases of the junction left unmatched. The germline V gene encodes CDR1 MNHEY and CDR2 SMNVEV (reference sequence). The CDR3 sequence is 13 residues long. CDR3 sequence (DNA): TGTGCCAGCGGACAGGGGCCCGACGAAAAACTGTTTTTT. Protein product: CASGQGPDEKLFF.

This clone was recorded a few times. This chain links TRBV27 with TRBJ2-7, with D tentatively TRBD2 (5 bases). The CDR3 contains 14 residues. Germline loops: CDR1 MNHEY, CDR2 SMNVEV (reference sequence). Trimming took off 2 bases at V and 0 bases at J, with 8 bases between the two ends. The DNA for the CDR3 is TGTGCCAGCAGTTTAAGCGGCTACTCCTACGAGCAGTACTTC. Translation gives CASSLSGYSYEQYF.

The chain is built from TRBV18 and TRBJ1-5, with 7 bases aligning to TRBD1. Germline loops: CDR1 KGHSH, CDR2 LQKENI. The junction had 6 bases not matched to a gene; V was cut back by 6 bases and J by 7 bases. CDR3 length: 13 residues. The chain's CDR3 is CASSPQGEQPQHF. In DNA form, the CDR3 reads TGTGCCAGCTCCCCCCAGGGGGAACAGCCCCAGCATTTT. Full variable domain (remainder filled in from reference TRBV18 and TRBJ1-5): NAGVMQNPRHLVRRRGQEARLRCSPMKGHSHVYWYRQLPEEGLKFMVYLQKENIIDESGMPKERFSAEFPKEGPSILRIQQVVRGDSAAYFCASSPQGEQPQHFGDGTRLSIL.

The CDR3 reads CASSLWGRHGSQETQYF. For the CDR3, the DNA is TGTGCCAGCAGTTTATGGGGGAGACATGGGAGCCAAGAGACCCAGTACTTC. V and J are TRBV28 and TRBJ2-5; a weak D match, TRBD2 (5 bases). V lost 0 bases and J 1 base, leaving 15 bases between the germline ends. The CDR3 runs to 17 residues. The germline CDR1 and CDR2 sequences are MDHEN and SYDVKM.

The chain couples TRBV21-1 to TRBJ2-7; TRBD2, as called in the table, went unchecked against the DNA. TRBV21-1 is a documented pseudogene. CDR3 length equals 18 residues. CDR3 residues: CASSKSHLAGGHPYEQYF. Written as DNA, the CDR3 is TGTGCCAGCAGCAAATCCCACCTAGCGGGAGGGCACCCCTACGAGCAGTACTTC.

The chain couples TRBV5-5 to TRBJ2-1, with D hard to call. The CDR3 is 12 amino acids. Germline-derived CDR1 and CDR2 are SGHKS and YYEKEE (reference sequence). The V end was cut by 0 bases, the J end by 8 bases, with 6 bases between. The CDR3 coding sequence is TGTGCCAGCAGCTTGGCCATAGATGAGCAGTTCTTC. Translated: CASSLAIDEQFF.

The chain is built from TRBV6-5 and TRBJ2-1; D not certain. The germline gives CDR1 MNHEY, CDR2 SVGAGI. Trimming stripped 6 bases from V and 15 bases from J, with 27 bases between. The CDR3 length is 15 residues. In nucleotides, the CDR3 is TGTGCCAGCAGGGACGACGGACCAAAACTTAGCCCGAGGTTCTTC. Its protein is CASRDDGPKLSPRFF.

V usage is TRBV4-1 and J usage is TRBJ2-7; TRBD1 matches at 7 bases. This CDR3 is built from 15 residues. The germline gives CDR1 MGHRA, CDR2 YSYEKL. V dropped 2 bases and J dropped 3; count of bases not matched to a gene: 7. CDR3 sequence reads: CASSQTPGQIYEQYF. DNA for the CDR3: TGCGCCAGCAGCCAAACTCCGGGACAGATCTACGAGCAGTACTTC.

The chain is built from TRBV5-6 and TRBJ2-7; 12 bases line up with TRBD2. V was pared by 0 bases and J by 5 bases, with 3 bases of the junction left unmatched. The germline gives CDR1 SGHDT, CDR2 YYEEEE. This CDR3 comprises 15 residues. As DNA, the CDR3 is TGTGCCAGCAGCTTGGCGACTAGCGGGAGAGACGAGCAGTACTTC. It codes for CASSLATSGRDEQYF.

V and J are TRBV5-1 and TRBJ1-2; 7 bases are a match to TRBD1. The CDR3 sequence is 14 residues long. CDR1 is SGHRS, CDR2 YFSETQ, per germline. V lost 0 bases and J lost 6; bases outside the gene matches: 5. CDR3 region: CASSLGQGGNGYTF. The CDR3 DNA sequence: TGCGCCAGCAGCTTGGGACAGGGTGGCAATGGCTACACCTTC.

The chain carries TRBV11-3 and TRBJ2-1, with 7 bases lining up with TRBD2. Per the germline V gene, CDR1 is SGHNT and CDR2 is YENEEA. Trimming took 3 bases from V and 8 from J; bases not matched to a gene: 10. This CDR3 region has 15 residues. DNA for the CDR3: TGTGCCAGCAGCTTTCGGCGGGAGAAGGTGGATGAGCAGTTCTTC. This encodes CASSFRREKVDEQFF.

The genes are TRBV7-2 and TRBJ1-4, with TRBD1 matching 12 bases. In germline, CDR1 is SGHTA, CDR2 FQGNSA. The CDR3 covers 14 residues. The V and J ends lost 5 bases and 8 bases, in that order; junction bases with no gene match: 3. In DNA, the CDR3 is TGTGCCAGCAGCCTGGGGACAGGGGGCGAAAAACTGTTTTTT. Amino acid sequence: CASSLGTGGEKLFF.

J is TRBJ2-2 and V is TRBV30; D remains ambiguous. The CDR3 is made up of 11 amino acids. V lost 3 bases and J lost 4, with 3 bases in between. CDR1 GTSNPN and CDR2 SVGIG come from the germline V gene (reference sequence). The CDR3 DNA follows: TGTGCCTGGAGAGGCACCGGGGAGCTGTTTTTT. This translates into CAWRGTGELFF.

The chain recombines TRBV11-2 with TRBJ2-7; the D is unclear. From germline, CDR1 is SGHAT and CDR2 FQNNGV. The CDR3 runs 14 residues. V was clipped by 1 base and J by 1 base, with 8 bases between them. The CDR3 is CASSLGQLSYEQYF. For the CDR3, the DNA is TGTGCCAGCAGCTTAGGCCAGTTGTCCTACGAGCAGTACTTC.

The V and J genes are TRBV20-1 and TRBJ2-7, with D perhaps given as TRBD1 or TRBD2 (5 bases each). The CDR3 length is 11 residues. V lost 6 bases to trimming and J lost 0 bases, with 6 bases between them. Germline V gene sequence: CDR1 DFQATT, CDR2 SNEGSKA (reference sequence). The CDR3 region is CSAGTSYEQYF. The CDR3 bases are TGCAGTGCCGGGACCTCCTACGAGCAGTACTTC.

The chain couples TRBV27 to TRBJ2-7, with TRBD2 identical over 8 bases. V lost 6 bases, J lost 0 bases, and 10 bases stayed unmatched. CDR3 length: 16 residues. The germline V gene encodes CDR1 MNHEY and CDR2 SMNVEV (reference sequence). CDR3: CASSRGAGASSYEQYF. CDR3 DNA: TGTGCCAGCAGCCGGGGAGCGGGAGCCTCCTCCTACGAGCAGTACTTC.

The rearrangement joins TRBV5-1 to TRBJ1-4, with 9 bases fitting TRBD1. The CDR3 is made up of 14 amino acids. V was pared by 2 bases and J by 8 bases, with 4 bases of the junction left unmatched. CDR1 is SGHRS and CDR2 is YFSETQ in the germline V gene. The CDR3 DNA is TGCGCCAGCAGCTTACAGGGGGCAGGGGAAAAACTGTTTTTT. Its protein is CASSLQGAGEKLFF.

This sequence joins TRBV20-1 and TRBJ2-7; no firm D call. The CDR3 is 15 residues long. Trimming removed 3 bases at V and 0 bases at J, with 15 bases between. Germline-derived CDR1 and CDR2 are DFQATT and SNEGSKA (reference sequence). CDR3 sequence reads: CSASATLRSSYEQYF. The CDR3 DNA follows: TGCAGTGCTAGTGCGACACTAAGGAGCTCCTACGAGCAGTACTTC.